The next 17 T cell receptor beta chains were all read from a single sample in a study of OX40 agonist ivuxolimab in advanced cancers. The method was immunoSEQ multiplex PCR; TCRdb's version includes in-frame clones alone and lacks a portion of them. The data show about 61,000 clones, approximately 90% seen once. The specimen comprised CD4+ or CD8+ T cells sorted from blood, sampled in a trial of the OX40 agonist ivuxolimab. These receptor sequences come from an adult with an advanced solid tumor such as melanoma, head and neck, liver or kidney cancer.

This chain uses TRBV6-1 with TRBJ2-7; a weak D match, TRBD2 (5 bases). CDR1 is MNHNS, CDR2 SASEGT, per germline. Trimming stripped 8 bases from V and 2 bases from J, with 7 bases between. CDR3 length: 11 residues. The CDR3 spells CASRGAYEQYV. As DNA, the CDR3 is TGTGCCAGCCGGGGAGCCTACGAGCAGTACGTC.

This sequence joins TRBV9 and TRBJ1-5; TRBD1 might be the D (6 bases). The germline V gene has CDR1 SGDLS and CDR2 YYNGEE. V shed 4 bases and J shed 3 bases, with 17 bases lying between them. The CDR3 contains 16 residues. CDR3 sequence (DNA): TGTGCCAGCAGCCGGGGAATACAGGGAAACAATCAGCCCCAGCATTTT. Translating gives CASSRGIQGNNQPQHF.

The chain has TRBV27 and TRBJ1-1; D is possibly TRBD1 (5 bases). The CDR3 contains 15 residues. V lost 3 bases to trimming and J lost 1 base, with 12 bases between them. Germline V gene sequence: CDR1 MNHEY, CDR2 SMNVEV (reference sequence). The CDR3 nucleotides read TGTGCCAGCAGTTTCGGGGGTGGGTCGAACACTGAAGCTTTCTTT. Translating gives CASSFGGGSNTEAFF.

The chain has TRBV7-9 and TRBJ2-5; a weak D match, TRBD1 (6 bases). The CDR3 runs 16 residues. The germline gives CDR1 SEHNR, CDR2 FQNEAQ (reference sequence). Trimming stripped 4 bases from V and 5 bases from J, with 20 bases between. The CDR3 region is CASSSSVRVGGETQYF. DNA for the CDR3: TGTGCCAGCAGCTCCTCCGTTCGGGTTGGGGGCGAGACCCAGTACTTC.

The CDR3 region is CASSYSRVLFF. The CDR3 DNA follows: TGTGCCAGCAGTTACTCTCGGGTACTGTTTTTT. This chain links TRBV6-6 with TRBJ1-4; D remains unclear. V lost 0 bases, J lost 13 bases, and 6 bases lay in between. CDR1 MNHNY and CDR2 SVGAGI come from the germline V gene (reference sequence). The CDR3 extends over 11 amino acids.

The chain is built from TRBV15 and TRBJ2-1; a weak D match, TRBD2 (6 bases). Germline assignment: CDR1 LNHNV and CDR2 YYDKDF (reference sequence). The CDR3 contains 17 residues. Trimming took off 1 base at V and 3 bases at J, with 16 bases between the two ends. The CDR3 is CATSRVPGRELYNEQFF. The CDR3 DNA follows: TGTGCCACCAGCAGAGTACCCGGGCGGGAACTCTACAATGAGCAGTTCTTC.

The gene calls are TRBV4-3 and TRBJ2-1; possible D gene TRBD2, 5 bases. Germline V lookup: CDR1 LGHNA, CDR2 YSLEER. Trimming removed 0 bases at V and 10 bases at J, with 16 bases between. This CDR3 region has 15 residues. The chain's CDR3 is CASSQDDGSGWEQFF. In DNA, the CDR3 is TGCGCCAGCAGCCAAGATGATGGCAGCGGCTGGGAGCAGTTCTTC.

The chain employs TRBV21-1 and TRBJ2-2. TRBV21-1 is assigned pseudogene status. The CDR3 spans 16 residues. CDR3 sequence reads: CASSPQGGGSTGELFF. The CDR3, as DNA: TGTGCCAGCAGCCCCCAGGGGGGGGGTAGCACCGGGGAGCTGTTTTTT.

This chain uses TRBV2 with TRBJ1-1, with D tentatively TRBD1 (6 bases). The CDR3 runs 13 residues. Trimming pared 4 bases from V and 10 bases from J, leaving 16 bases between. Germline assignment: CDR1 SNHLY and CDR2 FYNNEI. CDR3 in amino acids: CASSGAVGGLAFF. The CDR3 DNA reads TGTGCCAGCAGTGGGGCGGTAGGGGGACTAGCTTTCTTT.

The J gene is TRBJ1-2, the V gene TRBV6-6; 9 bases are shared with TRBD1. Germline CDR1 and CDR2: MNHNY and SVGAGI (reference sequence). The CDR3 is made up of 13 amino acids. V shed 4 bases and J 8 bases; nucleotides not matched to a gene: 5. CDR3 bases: TGTGCCAGCAGTTCGGGACAGGGAGAAGGCTACACCTTC. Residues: CASSSGQGEGYTF.

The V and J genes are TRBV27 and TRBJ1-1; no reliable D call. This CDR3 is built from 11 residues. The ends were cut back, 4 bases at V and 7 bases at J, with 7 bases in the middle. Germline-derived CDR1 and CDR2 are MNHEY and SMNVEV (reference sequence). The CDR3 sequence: CASSSGLEAFF. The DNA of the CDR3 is TGTGCCAGCAGTTCTGGACTTGAAGCTTTCTTT.

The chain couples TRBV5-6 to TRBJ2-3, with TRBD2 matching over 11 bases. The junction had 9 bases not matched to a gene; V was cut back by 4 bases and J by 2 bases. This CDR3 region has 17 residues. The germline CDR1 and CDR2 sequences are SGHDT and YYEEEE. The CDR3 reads CASSIRLAGRLTDTQYF. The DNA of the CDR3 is TGTGCCAGCAGCATACGACTAGCGGGGAGACTCACAGATACGCAGTATTTT.

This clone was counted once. CDR3 residues: CASSPRTGPYEQYF. CDR3 bases: TGTGCCAGCAGCCCTAGGACAGGCCCCTACGAGCAGTACTTC. The chain links TRBV7-6 to TRBJ2-7, with 7 bases lining up with TRBD1. This CDR3 spans 14 amino acids. CDR1 and CDR2 from the germline V gene are SGHVS and FNYEAQ. J was trimmed by 2 bases and V by 5 bases; bases with no gene match: 6.

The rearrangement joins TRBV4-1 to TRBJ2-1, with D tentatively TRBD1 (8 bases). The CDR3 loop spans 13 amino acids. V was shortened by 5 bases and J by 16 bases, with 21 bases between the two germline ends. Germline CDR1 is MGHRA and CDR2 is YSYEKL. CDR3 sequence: CASSSWGGDRKFF. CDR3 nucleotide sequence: TGCGCCAGCAGCTCGTGGGGGGGGGACAGGAAATTCTTC.

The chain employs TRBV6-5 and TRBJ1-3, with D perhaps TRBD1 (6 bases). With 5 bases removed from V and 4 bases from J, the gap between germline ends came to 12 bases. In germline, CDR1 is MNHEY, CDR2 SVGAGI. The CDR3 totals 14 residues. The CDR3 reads CASSTTGLGNTIYF. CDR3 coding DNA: TGTGCCAGCAGTACAACAGGGCTCGGAAACACCATATATTTT.

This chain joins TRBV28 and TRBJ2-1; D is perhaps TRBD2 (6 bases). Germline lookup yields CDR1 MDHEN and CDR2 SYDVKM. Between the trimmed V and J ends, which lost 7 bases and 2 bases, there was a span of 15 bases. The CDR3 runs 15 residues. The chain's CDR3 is CASTGRAGTYNEQFF. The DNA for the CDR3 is TGTGCCAGCACCGGGCGGGCGGGGACCTACAATGAGCAGTTCTTC.

The CDR3 bases are TGCGCCAGCAGTGCCTTTACATGGGGCACCTACAATGAGCAGTTCTTC. As protein: CASSAFTWGTYNEQFF. The gene calls are TRBV10-1 and TRBJ2-1; TRBD1 is a possible D gene (5 bases). The CDR3 has 16 amino acids. V dropped 4 bases and J dropped 2 bases, with 15 bases sitting between them. CDR1 and CDR2 from the germline V gene are WNHNN and SYGVQD (reference sequence).